This T cell receptor (beta chain) was captured by sequencing in a study of blood T cells in healthy people across ages. Notes on the study in general: It was not known whether donors were CMV positive (a possible confounder of expanded clonotype changes).

Primed by a sample-barcoded 5' primer and a J-beta primer mix, a second PCR proceeded for 7 to 11 cycles. TCRdb re-analysed the 5' RACE reads in MiXCR, keeping a single row per CDR3 protein. Of under 850,000 distinct CDR3 sequences in the sample, around 36% were seen once. CDR3 length: 16 residues. Germline CDR1 is MNHEY and CDR2 is SVGEGT. This clonotype was seen once. Its antigen is unknown. This sequence originates from a man between 18 and 29 years old in good health. The sequenced sample consisted of blood. The rearrangement links TRBV6-2 or TRBV6-3 to TRBJ2-7; 14 bases match TRBD2. The J call may be faulty, since TRBJ2-4 better matches the DNA end. The CDR3 nucleotides read TGTGCCAGCAACCCGACTAGCGGGGGGGCAATTGGCATTCAGTACTTC. Translated: CASNPTSGGAIGIQYF.